Shown below are 24 T cell receptor beta chains from a single sample sequenced in a study of blood T cell repertoires in COVID-19 (dated by TCRdb to the early 2020s). The library was generated by the immunoSEQ multiplex PCR assay. The clones in this table, taken by TCRdb from immuneACCESS, are in-frame only. Not every clone is retained; where verified, under half of the shortfall comes from an unresolved V gene, and the cause of the rest is unknown. The sample table contains tens of thousands of clones; only one count was recorded for approximately 78% of them. The biggest ten clones account for roughly 10% of the sample. The sequencing input was peripheral blood. Source of these receptors: a man aged 55 to 70 with acute or convalescent COVID-19.

V gene TRBV6-2 or TRBV6-3 combines with J gene TRBJ2-7; 7 bases map to TRBD2. The trim removed 3 bases at V and 4 bases at J, leaving 6 bases unmatched. Germline V gene lookup returns CDR1 MNHEY and CDR2 SVGEGT. The CDR3 length is 14 residues. The CDR3 DNA reads TGTGCCAGCAGTTATATTCCGGGGGGATACGAGCAGTACTTC. Translating it yields CASSYIPGGYEQYF.

The V and J genes are TRBV28 and TRBJ2-3, with 9 bases identical to TRBD2. The trim removed 7 bases at V and 5 bases at J, leaving 7 bases unmatched. Per the germline V gene, CDR1 is MDHEN and CDR2 is SYDVKM. The CDR3 spans 14 residues. The DNA for the CDR3 is TGTGCCAGCACCCAGCTAGCGGGAAGAGATACGCAGTATTTT. Protein product: CASTQLAGRDTQYF.

CDR3 protein: CASNGRGPGTEAFF. The CDR3 nucleotides read TGTGCCAGCAACGGCAGGGGGCCGGGCACTGAAGCTTTCTTT. The genes are TRBV27 and TRBJ1-1; 8 bases are shared with TRBD1. CDR1 and CDR2 from the germline V gene are MNHEY and SMNVEV (reference sequence). The CDR3 contains 14 residues. Trimming at V came to 7 bases and at J to 4 bases, leaving 8 bases not matched to a gene.

This rearrangement joins TRBV19 to TRBJ1-5, with D hard to call. CDR3 length equals 14 residues. The germline V and J ends were trimmed by 6 bases and 4 bases, with 13 bases remaining between them. The germline CDR1 and CDR2 sequences are LNHDA and SQIVND (reference sequence). The CDR3: CASSREEGNQPQHF. In DNA form, the CDR3 reads TGTGCCAGTAGCCGGGAGGAGGGAAATCAGCCCCAGCATTTT.

This chain links TRBV6-2 or TRBV6-3 with TRBJ1-1, with 9 bases fitting TRBD1. The junction had 3 bases not matched to a gene; V was cut back by 6 bases and J by 4 bases. The CDR3 extends over 13 amino acids. Germline-derived CDR1 and CDR2 are MNHEY and SVGEGT. As DNA, the CDR3 is TGTGCCAGCAGCTGGACAGGGGCCACTGAAGCTTTCTTT. This sequence encodes CASSWTGATEAFF.

The chain couples TRBV24-1 to TRBJ1-6; TRBD1 agrees at 7 bases. The germline gives CDR1 KGHDR, CDR2 SFDVKD. V trimming: 7 bases; J trimming: 4 bases; junction bases outside the gene matches: 0. The CDR3 has 13 residues. Here the CDR3 DNA reads TGTGCCACCAGCAGGGGGTATAATTCACCCCTCCACTTT. It is translated as CATSRGYNSPLHF.

The gene calls are TRBV7-9 and TRBJ1-6, with 7 positions matching TRBD1. Germline V gene lookup returns CDR1 SEHNR and CDR2 FQNEAQ (reference sequence). J lost 10 bases, V lost 5 bases, and 8 bases had no gene match. The CDR3 loop spans 14 amino acids. For the CDR3, the DNA is TGTGCCAGCAGCAAGCGACAGGGATTATCACCCCTCCACTTT. Encoded protein: CASSKRQGLSPLHF.

This chain joins TRBV14 and TRBJ1-1, with D tentatively TRBD1 (5 bases). CDR3 size: 13 residues. Germline V gene sequence: CDR1 SGHDN, CDR2 FVKESK. Trimming pared 1 base from V and 6 bases from J, leaving 9 bases between. CDR3 coding DNA: TGTGCCAGCAGCCAAGTGAGCAGGGCTGAAGCTTTCTTT. This translates into CASSQVSRAEAFF.

This rearrangement joins TRBV18 to TRBJ2-3; 8 bases match TRBD2. Germline V gives CDR1 KGHSH, CDR2 LQKENI. V lost 3 bases and J lost 5; bases outside the gene matches: 7. The CDR3 totals 15 residues. The CDR3 DNA follows: TGTGCCAGCTCACCCACAGCGGGGGTGGGAGATACGCAGTATTTT. Translating it yields CASSPTAGVGDTQYF.

The V call is TRBV5-8, the J call TRBJ2-3, with D unclear. The CDR3 is made up of 15 amino acids. The germline V gene has CDR1 SGHTS and CDR2 YDEGEE. Trimming pared 1 base from V and 3 bases from J, leaving 12 bases between. The CDR3 sequence is CASSLQRVLTDTQYF. The DNA for the CDR3 is TGTGCCAGCAGCTTGCAACGGGTACTTACAGATACGCAGTATTTT. Full variable domain (outside the CDR3, taken from reference TRBV5-8 and TRBJ2-3): EAGVTQSPTHLIKTRGQQATLRCSPISGHTSVYWYQQALGLGLQFLLWYDEGEERNRGNFPPRFSGRQFPNYSSELNVNALELEDSALYLCASSLQRVLTDTQYFGPGTRLTVL.

The V and J genes are TRBV3-1 (or the pseudogene TRBV3-2) and TRBJ2-3; the match to TRBD2 covers 7 bases. The junction had 0 bases not matched to a gene; V was cut back by 2 bases and J by 1 base. Germline V gene lookup returns CDR1 LGHDT and CDR2 YNNKEL (reference sequence). The CDR3 covers 14 residues. The CDR3 reads CASSQLAGTDTQYF. The CDR3 bases are TGTGCCAGCAGCCAACTAGCGGGCACAGATACGCAGTATTTT.

The chain combines TRBV18 with TRBJ1-4, with no clear D. V gave up 0 bases and J gave up 7 bases, with 12 bases separating them. Germline V lookup: CDR1 KGHSH, CDR2 LQKENI. The CDR3 loop spans 15 amino acids. As DNA, the CDR3 is TGTGCCAGCTCACCACCGAACGAGTCCGGTGAAAAACTGTTTTTT. Translating gives CASSPPNESGEKLFF.

In this sample, this clone turned up once. The chain employs TRBV11-1 and TRBJ2-1; D not certain. Trimming stripped 1 base from V and 9 bases from J, with 13 bases between. The CDR3 loop spans 14 amino acids. Germline V gene data show CDR1 as SGHAT and CDR2 as FQDESV (reference sequence). The CDR3 region is CASSLGLTRREQFF. The DNA for the CDR3 is TGTGCCAGCAGCTTAGGACTGACTCGCCGTGAGCAGTTCTTC.

The chain uses TRBV11-2 and TRBJ1-6, with TRBD1 identical over 7 bases. With 5 bases clipped from V and 5 bases from J, the junction kept 18 bases outside the gene matches. Germline CDR1 is SGHAT and CDR2 is FQNNGV. CDR3 length: 19 amino acids. CDR3 in amino acids: CASSRLRTGIGPNNSPLHF. In DNA, the CDR3 is TGTGCCAGCAGCCGCCTTAGGACAGGAATAGGCCCTAATAATTCACCCCTCCACTTT.

This chain links TRBV30 with TRBJ1-1; 8 bases are a match to TRBD1. CDR1 is GTSNPN, CDR2 SVGIG, per germline (reference sequence). CDR3 length equals 10 residues. The V segment lost 8 bases and the J segment 10 bases; nucleotides outside the gene matches: 6. The CDR3 here is CAGGQGRAFF. CDR3 nucleotide sequence: TGTGCCGGTGGACAGGGACGAGCTTTCTTT.

Here the CDR3 reads CASSLEGALPGNTIYF. CDR3 in DNA: TGCGCCAGCAGCCTAGAGGGGGCCCTGCCTGGAAACACCATATATTTT. The chain combines TRBV4-1 with TRBJ1-3; 7 nucleotides line up with TRBD1. The CDR3 contains 16 residues. V shed 4 bases, J shed 2 bases, and the junction held 8 bases outside the gene matches. CDR1 and CDR2 from the germline V gene are MGHRA and YSYEKL.

The chain is built from TRBV25-1 and TRBJ2-2; 7 bases fit TRBD2. Germline V gene sequence: CDR1 MGHDK, CDR2 SYGVNS. The V and J ends lost 4 bases and 3 bases, in that order; junction bases with no gene match: 5. The length of the CDR3 is 15 residues. The CDR3, as DNA: TGTGCCAGCAGTGGGGGAGGGCGGGACACCGGGGAGCTGTTTTTT. It translates to CASSGGGRDTGELFF.

This chain uses TRBV10-3 with TRBJ2-1; D possibly corresponds to TRBD2 (7 bases). Germline lookup yields CDR1 ENHRY and CDR2 SYGVKD. The V and J ends lost 4 bases and 0 bases respectively, with 13 bases between them. The CDR3 covers 16 residues. Here the CDR3 DNA reads TGTGCCATCAGTGCGGAACGGGGGGCCTCCTACAATGAGCAGTTCTTC. Translation: CAISAERGASYNEQFF.

The chain couples TRBV28 to TRBJ1-2; TRBD1 matches at 10 bases. Germline assignment: CDR1 MDHEN and CDR2 SYDVKM. Germline trimming cut 6 bases from V and 7 bases from J; bases unmatched to any gene: 5. This CDR3 region has 13 residues. CDR3 coding DNA: TGTGCCAGCAGCACCGGGACAGGGGTTGGCTACACCTTC. This gives the protein CASSTGTGVGYTF.

This clone was detected a few times. This specimen includes other DNA sequences encoding the same CDR3. V gene TRBV5-1 combines with J gene TRBJ2-7; 8 bases are a match to TRBD2. The germline V gene encodes CDR1 SGHRS and CDR2 YFSETQ. V gave up 4 bases and J gave up 3 bases; unmatched junction bases: 6. The CDR3 runs 14 residues. The CDR3 loop is CASSPTGTSYEQYF. The CDR3 nucleotides are TGCGCCAGCAGCCCGACCGGGACTAGCTACGAGCAGTACTTC.

This clone was seen more than once but under ten times. The V call is TRBV7-9, the J call TRBJ1-5, with TRBD1 matching over 9 bases. CDR1 is SEHNR, CDR2 FQNEAQ, per germline (reference sequence). There are 16 residues in the CDR3. With 6 bases clipped from V and 5 bases from J, the junction kept 11 bases outside the gene matches. DNA for the CDR3: TGTGCCAGCAGTTTTACAGGGGGCGCGGGCGATCAGCCCCAGCATTTT. This translates into CASSFTGGAGDQPQHF. The entire variable domain, with the rest obtained from reference TRBV7-9 and TRBJ1-5, is as follows: DTGVSQNPRHKITKRGQNVTFRCDPISEHNRLYWYRQTLGQGPEFLTYFQNEAQLEKSRLLSDRFSAERPKGSFSTLEIQRTEQGDSAMYLCASSFTGGAGDQPQHFGDGTRLSIL.

The chain combines TRBV19 with TRBJ2-6; D is possibly TRBD2 (7 bases). CDR1 is LNHDA, CDR2 SQIVND, per germline (reference sequence). V lost 5 bases, J lost 4 bases, and 15 bases lay in between. The length of the CDR3 is 16 residues. The CDR3: CASSSRGGAGANVLTF. DNA for the CDR3: TGTGCCAGTAGTTCAAGGGGGGGAGCCGGGGCCAACGTCCTGACTTTC.

The chain combines TRBV18 with TRBJ2-7; 7 nucleotides match TRBD2. CDR3 length equals 16 residues. Germline values: CDR1 KGHSH, CDR2 LQKENI. The V and J ends lost 2 bases and 0 bases, in that order; junction bases with no gene match: 7. As DNA, the CDR3 is TGTGCCAGCTCACCAGTGAGTGGCGGGGGCTCCTACGAGCAGTACTTC. Its protein product is CASSPVSGGGSYEQYF.

V and J are TRBV5-1 and TRBJ2-5, with a possible D match to TRBD2 (6 bases). Germline assignment: CDR1 SGHRS and CDR2 YFSETQ. Trimming took 5 bases from V and 2 from J, leaving 16 bases between them. The CDR3 totals 15 residues. CDR3 sequence: CASRGPGTLQETQYF. CDR3 DNA sequence: TGCGCCAGCAGAGGCCCCGGGACTCTTCAAGAGACCCAGTACTTC.